These 11 T cell receptor beta chains share one sample of origin, sequenced in a study of tumor-infiltrating lymphocytes in primary liver carcinoma. The study co-extracted DNA and RNA from around 20-30 mg of unsorted bulk tissue. The template, roughly 0.45 ug total RNA, yielded TCR beta cDNA made with a constant-region primer. Three rounds of nested multiplex PCR with slightly modified ARM-PCR produced TCR beta libraries. TRBV1-TRBV30 forward primers paired with a C-beta reverse primer were used in the first two PCR rounds, which ran approximately 10 cycles each. One entry per CDR3 protein, called by TCRdb with MiXCR from the multiplex PCR reads. The table records approximately 92,000 distinct CDR3 sequences, 65% to 70% of them present only once. Input material: tumor-adjacent normal liver tissue. Every receptor here comes from a man aged 35-49 years with primary liver carcinoma and hepatitis B virus infection.

As for this clonotype: This CDR3 fails to terminate in the conserved phenylalanine or tryptophan, so it likely reflects a read error. V is TRBV4-1 and J is TRBJ2-2, with TRBD1 matching 7 bases. The CDR3 has 15 amino acids. CDR1 and CDR2 from the germline V gene are MGHRA and YSYEKL. CDR3 loop: CASSLRQGEARELFY. The CDR3 nucleotides read TGTGCCAGCAGCCTGAGACAGGGAGAAGCCCGGGAGCTGTTTTAT.

This clonotype has a count of ten or more. The germline gene is not matched at one end of the junction; a read error may be the cause. V gene TRBV12-3 or TRBV12-4 combines with J gene TRBJ2-5; 11 bases map to TRBD2. This CDR3 has 13 residues. CDR3 nucleotide sequence: TGTGCCAGCAGCTTAGCGGGAGGGGAGACCCAGTACTTC. Amino acid sequence: CASSLAGGETQYF.

Points on this clonotype: Compared with germline, one end of the junction differs, possibly owing to a read error. V and J are TRBV2 and TRBJ2-6; D remains ambiguous. This CDR3 spans 14 amino acids. The germline V gene has CDR1 SNHLY and CDR2 FYNNEI. In DNA, the CDR3 is TGTACCAGCAGCCCCGTAGTTGGAGCCAATGTCCTGACTTTC. Translated, it gives CTSSPVVGANVLTF.

Turning to this clonotype: The CDR3 carries no conserved terminal phenylalanine or tryptophan, so it likely arises from a read error. The gene calls are TRBV5-5 and TRBJ2-1; 9 bases line up with TRBD1. The germline gives CDR1 SGHKS, CDR2 YYEKEE (reference sequence). The V gene end was trimmed by 3 bases and the J gene end by 9 bases; junction bases not matched to a gene: 4. This CDR3 has 13 residues. CDR3 nucleotides: TGTGCCAGCAGCTCTGAACAGGGGGCTGAGCAGTTCTCC. Residues: CASSSEQGAEQFS.

Remarks on this clonotype: A much larger clone is a single base away; this may be a read error. The chain carries TRBV6-1 and TRBJ1-2, with 7 nucleotides matching TRBD1. The CDR3 extends over 14 amino acids. The V gene's germline CDR1 is MNHNS and CDR2 SASEGT. CDR3 sequence: CASSGQGPMGGFTF. CDR3 nucleotides: TGTGCCAGCAGTGGACAGGGACCTATGGGTGGCTTCACCTTC.

Note on this clonotype: Without the conserved terminal phenylalanine or tryptophan, this CDR3 likely stems from a read error. The V call is TRBV6-5, the J call TRBJ1-6; a weak D match, TRBD1 (5 bases). Between the trimmed V and J ends, which lost 5 bases and 10 bases, there was a span of 18 bases. The CDR3 length is 15 residues. Germline V gene sequence: CDR1 MNHEY, CDR2 SVGAGI. CDR3 nucleotide sequence: TGTGCCAGCAGTATACTCGGGGGGGGAGGATCACCCCTCCACATT. This gives the protein CASSILGGGGSPLHI.

Worth noting for this clonotype: A read error may be the cause here, since a much bigger clone is one base away. This chain connects TRBV10-1 to TRBJ2-1, with 8 bases identical to TRBD2. Per germline, CDR1 WNHNN and CDR2 SYGVQD (reference sequence). This CDR3 spans 18 amino acids. V lost 2 bases and J lost 7; bases outside the gene matches: 16. The CDR3 loop reads CASSEPTGSGSSRNEQFF. CDR3 sequence (DNA): TGCGCCAGCAGTGAGCCGACCGGCAGCGGGAGCTCTAGGAATGAGCAGTTCTTC.

To note about this clonotype: The CDR3 does not close with the conserved phenylalanine or tryptophan, likely indicating a read error. The chain uses TRBV11-1 and TRBJ2-7; no firm D call. This CDR3 region has 13 residues. The germline CDR1 and CDR2 sequences are SGHAT and FQDESV (reference sequence). CDR3 DNA: TGTGCCAGGAGCTTACTCGGACCCTACGAGCAGTACCTC. The encoded protein is CARSLLGPYEQYL.

This clonotype was recorded at least ten times. V is TRBV4-1 and J is TRBJ1-2; D is perhaps TRBD1 (5 bases). Looked up from germline, CDR1 is MGHRA and CDR2 is YSYEKL. The CDR3 is 13 amino acids. The ends were cut back, 3 bases at V and 5 bases at J, with 10 bases in the middle. The CDR3 loop is CASSQPGTYGYTF. The CDR3 DNA sequence: TGCGCCAGCAGCCAGCCCGGGACGTATGGCTACACCTTC.

In this sample, this clonotype turned up a few times. This chain connects TRBV6-6 to TRBJ2-5, with a tentative D call TRBD1 (7 bases). The CDR3 spans 16 residues. V dropped 2 bases and J dropped 7 bases, with 20 bases sitting between them. Germline CDR1 is MNHNY and CDR2 is SVGAGI (reference sequence). In DNA form, the CDR3 reads TGTGCCAGCAGTTACCTCCGACTAGAGCAGGGGGGGACCCAGTACTTC. This codes for CASSYLRLEQGGTQYF.

In the case of this clonotype: Possible read error: a much larger clone is one base away. The chain links TRBV5-4 to TRBJ2-1; D perhaps matches TRBD2 (5 bases). CDR1 and CDR2 (germline): SGHNT, YYREEE (reference sequence). The CDR3 consists of 15 residues. Trimming took off 0 bases at V and 2 bases at J, with 9 bases between the two ends. CDR3 DNA sequence: TGTGCCAGCAGCTTGGAGAGGGCCGCCTACAATGAGCAGTTCTTC. Translation gives CASSLERAAYNEQFF.